This is a list of T cell receptor beta chains from one sample in a study of T cell changes during pregnancy in multiple sclerosis. Data came from immunoSEQ multiplex PCR; TCRdb stores just in-frame clones and leaves some out. The profile shows roughly 100,000 clones, roughly nine tenths of them singletons. The sample was peripheral blood, taken after pregnancy. The receptor set was obtained from a female donor with multiple sclerosis, enrolled in a pregnancy study. The CDR3 runs from the conserved cysteine through the conserved F or W. The order of the fields is V gene, J gene, D gene, clone size, CDR3 protein, CDR3 DNA. D genes are given only for firm matches. Some rows mark clone size as missing; the rest say once, few, many or name a class of expanded clone.

v_gene: TRBV6-6; j_gene: TRBJ2-3; d_gene: .; abundance: .; CDR3aa: CASSYRDNTDTQYF; CDR3nt: TGTGCCAGCAGTTACCGGGATAACACAGATACGCAGTATTTT
v_gene: TRBV4-2; j_gene: TRBJ2-2; d_gene: TRBD2; abundance: .; CDR3aa: CASSQGPERGGVGELFF; CDR3nt: TGTGCCAGCAGCCAAGGGCCTGAGCGGGGGGGCGTCGGGGAGCTGTTTTTT
v_gene: TRBV19; j_gene: TRBJ1-5; d_gene: .; abundance: .; CDR3aa: CASSIPPGRGGNQPQHF; CDR3nt: TGTGCCAGTAGTATCCCCCCTGGAAGGGGCGGCAATCAGCCCCAGCATTTT
v_gene: TRBV7-8; j_gene: TRBJ1-1; d_gene: .; abundance: .; CDR3aa: CASSFQGRVTEAFF; CDR3nt: TGTGCCAGCAGCTTCCAGGGGAGGGTCACTGAAGCTTTCTTT
v_gene: TRBV7-9; j_gene: TRBJ1-1; d_gene: TRBD1; abundance: once; CDR3aa: CASRGTGAYSEAFF; CDR3nt: TGTGCCAGCAGGGGGACAGGGGCATATTCTGAAGCTTTCTTT
v_gene: TRBV27; j_gene: TRBJ1-5; d_gene: .; abundance: once; CDR3aa: CASSFGGEVNNQPQHF; CDR3nt: TGTGCCAGCAGTTTCGGCGGGGAGGTGAACAATCAGCCCCAGCATTTT
v_gene: TRBV18; j_gene: TRBJ1-6; d_gene: .; abundance: .; CDR3aa: CASSPDRQNSPLHF; CDR3nt: TGTGCCAGCTCACCCGATAGACAGAATTCACCCCTCCACTTT
v_gene: TRBV6-1; j_gene: TRBJ1-2; d_gene: TRBD1; abundance: few; CDR3aa: CASNTGGNGYTF; CDR3nt: TGTGCCAGCAATACAGGGGGAAATGGCTACACCTTC
v_gene: TRBV6-6; j_gene: TRBJ2-7; d_gene: .; abundance: .; CDR3aa: CASRPRRGTSYEQYF; CDR3nt: TGTGCCAGCAGGCCTCGTAGAGGAACGTCCTACGAGCAGTACTTC
v_gene: TRBV6-1; j_gene: TRBJ1-2; d_gene: TRBD1; abundance: .; CDR3aa: CASTLTGANYGYTF; CDR3nt: TGTGCCAGCACCTTGACAGGGGCTAACTATGGCTACACCTTC
v_gene: TRBV27; j_gene: TRBJ2-2; d_gene: .; abundance: .; CDR3aa: CASGGLGVGELFF; CDR3nt: TGTGCCTCTGGGGGCTTGGGGGTCGGGGAGCTGTTTTTT
v_gene: TRBV6-6; j_gene: TRBJ2-1; d_gene: TRBD2; abundance: .; CDR3aa: CASSFRLAGDHEQFF; CDR3nt: TGTGCCAGCAGTTTCCGACTAGCGGGAGACCATGAGCAGTTCTTC
v_gene: TRBV19; j_gene: TRBJ1-5; d_gene: .; abundance: .; CDR3aa: CASSIGRAPNQPQHF; CDR3nt: TGTGCCAGTAGTATTGGCAGGGCCCCTAATCAGCCCCAGCATTTT
v_gene: TRBV11-2; j_gene: TRBJ2-3; d_gene: TRBD1; abundance: .; CDR3aa: CASSLEGQVTDTQYF; CDR3nt: TGTGCCAGCAGCTTAGAGGGACAGGTCACAGATACGCAGTATTTT
v_gene: TRBV5-1; j_gene: TRBJ2-7; d_gene: TRBD1; abundance: .; CDR3aa: CASSLEDRDYYEQYF; CDR3nt: TGCGCCAGCAGCTTGGAGGACAGGGATTACTACGAGCAGTACTTC
v_gene: TRBV7-3; j_gene: TRBJ2-3; d_gene: TRBD2; abundance: .; CDR3aa: CASSLGASGVTDTQYF; CDR3nt: TGTGCCAGCAGCTTAGGGGCTAGCGGGGTTACAGATACGCAGTATTTT
v_gene: TRBV25-1; j_gene: TRBJ2-7; d_gene: .; abundance: once; CDR3aa: CASSESGRLYGNEQYF; CDR3nt: TGTGCCAGCAGTGAATCCGGACGGTTGTACGGGAACGAGCAGTACTTC
v_gene: TRBV19; j_gene: TRBJ2-7; d_gene: TRBD1; abundance: .; CDR3aa: CASQITGGSYEQYF; CDR3nt: TGTGCCAGTCAAATAACAGGGGGCTCCTACGAGCAGTACTTC
v_gene: TRBV30; j_gene: TRBJ1-2; d_gene: .; abundance: .; CDR3aa: CAWSVQSGELKGHGYTF; CDR3nt: TGTGCCTGGAGTGTACAGTCAGGGGAATTAAAGGGACATGGCTACACCTTC
v_gene: TRBV28; j_gene: TRBJ2-7; d_gene: TRBD1; abundance: .; CDR3aa: CASSTTGGKYEQYF; CDR3nt: TGTGCCAGCAGTACGACAGGGGGCAAGTACGAGCAGTACTTC
v_gene: TRBV9; j_gene: TRBJ2-7; d_gene: .; abundance: .; CDR3aa: CASSVEVARGKQYF; CDR3nt: TGTGCCAGCAGCGTAGAGGTGGCCCGGGGGAAGCAGTACTTC
v_gene: TRBV14; j_gene: TRBJ1-6; d_gene: TRBD1; abundance: few; CDR3aa: CASITGQVSSYNSPLHF; CDR3nt: TGTGCCAGCATTACGGGACAGGTGAGCTCCTATAATTCACCCCTCCACTTT
v_gene: TRBV6-1; j_gene: TRBJ2-3; d_gene: .; abundance: .; CDR3aa: CASTRFSKTDTQYF; CDR3nt: TGTGCCAGCACACGATTTAGTAAGACAGATACGCAGTATTTT
v_gene: TRBV11-3; j_gene: TRBJ2-5; d_gene: .; abundance: once; CDR3aa: CASSKGRGQETQYF; CDR3nt: TGTGCCAGCAGCAAGGGCAGGGGCCAAGAGACCCAGTACTTC